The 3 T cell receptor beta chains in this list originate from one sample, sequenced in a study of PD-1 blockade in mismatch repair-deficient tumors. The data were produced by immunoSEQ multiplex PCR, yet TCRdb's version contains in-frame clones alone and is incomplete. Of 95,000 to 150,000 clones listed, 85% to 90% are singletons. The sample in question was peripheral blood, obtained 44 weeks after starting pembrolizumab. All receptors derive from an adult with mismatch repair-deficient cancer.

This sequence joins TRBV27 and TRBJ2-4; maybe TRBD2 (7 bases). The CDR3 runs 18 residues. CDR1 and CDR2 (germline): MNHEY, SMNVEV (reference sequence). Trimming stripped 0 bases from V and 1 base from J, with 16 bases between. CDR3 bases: TGTGCCAGCAGTTTATCAGGGAGGGGGGCGCTTGCCAAAAACATTCAGTACTTC. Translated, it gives CASSLSGRGALAKNIQYF.

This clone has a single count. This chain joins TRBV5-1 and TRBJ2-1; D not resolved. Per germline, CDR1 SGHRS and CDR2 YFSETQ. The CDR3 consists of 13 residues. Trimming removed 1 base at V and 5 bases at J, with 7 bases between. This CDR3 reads CASSLLGNNEQFF. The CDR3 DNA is TGCGCCAGCAGCTTGCTTGGAAACAATGAGCAGTTCTTC.

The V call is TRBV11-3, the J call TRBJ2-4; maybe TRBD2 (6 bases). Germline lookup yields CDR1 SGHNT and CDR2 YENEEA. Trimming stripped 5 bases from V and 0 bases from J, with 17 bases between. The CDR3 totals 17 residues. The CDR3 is CASSPGTGDSAKNIQYF. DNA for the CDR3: TGTGCCAGCAGCCCGGGGACTGGGGACTCAGCCAAAAACATTCAGTACTTC.